Listed here are 4 T cell receptor beta chains from one sample, sequenced in a study of cytomegalovirus exposure and HLA in healthy donors listed by TCRdb under 2017. The library was generated by the immunoSEQ multiplex PCR assay. A mixture of 60 forward primers for TCR Vbeta segments and 13 reverse primers for TCR Jbeta segments was used in the multiplex PCR. The table comes from immuneACCESS by way of TCRdb, which keeps in-frame sequences with V and J called. Part of the clones is missing from these tables; in studies checked, under half for an unresolved V gene and the rest for unknown reasons. This sample holds roughly 200,000 clones; about four fifths were observed only once. The top ten hold around 1.7% of the sample. Source material: PBMCs. These receptors were collected from a woman between 18 and 30 years old in good health and CMV-seronegative.

As regards this clone: The junction departs from the called germline gene at one end, perhaps through a read error. The genes are TRBV28 and TRBJ2-1, with D possibly matching TRBD1 (8 bases). Germline V lookup: CDR1 MDHEN, CDR2 SYDVKM. The CDR3 totals 18 residues. The CDR3 coding sequence is TGTGCCGGCAGTTTTTGGCGCCCTACAGGGGGGGCGTACAATGAGCAGTTCTTC. Translated: CAGSFWRPTGGAYNEQFF. Looking up the rest from reference TRBV28 and TRBJ2-1 gives the full variable domain: DVKVTQSSRYLVKRTGEKVFLECVQDMDHENMFWYRQDPGLGLRLIYFSYDVKMKEKGDIPEGYSVSREKKERFSLILESASTNQTSMYLCAGSFWRPTGGAYNEQFFGPGTRLTVL.

J is TRBJ1-2 and V is TRBV7-9; D may be TRBD1 (5 bases). V was clipped by 1 base and J by 4 bases, with 13 bases between them. This CDR3 comprises 15 residues. Per germline, CDR1 SEHNR and CDR2 FQNEAQ (reference sequence). CDR3 bases: TGTGCCAGCAGCTTAGTGGGTTACGGGGGCTATGGCTACACCTTC. It translates to CASSLVGYGGYGYTF.

The V call is TRBV19, the J call TRBJ2-1; D may be TRBD1 (5 bases). The CDR3 consists of 14 residues. Germline CDR1 and CDR2: LNHDA and SQIVND (reference sequence). Trimming shortened V by 3 bases and J by 5 bases, and 11 bases separated the two germline ends. The CDR3 loop is CASSMGRTHNEQFF. CDR3 nucleotide sequence: TGTGCCAGTAGTATGGGGCGGACCCACAATGAGCAGTTCTTC. The full variable domain, completed using reference TRBV19 and TRBJ2-1, is DGGITQSPKYLFRKEGQNVTLSCEQNLNHDAMYWYRQDPGQGLRLIYYSQIVNDFQKGDIAEGYSVSREKKESFPLTVTSAQKNPTAFYLCASSMGRTHNEQFFGPGTRLTVL.

DNA for the CDR3: TGCGCCAGCAGTGACCCGGGACTCCCCGGCGGGGGCTACACCTTC. Residues: CASSDPGLPGGGYTF. The chain has TRBV10-2 and TRBJ1-2, with a tentative D call TRBD1 (5 bases). The CDR3 is made up of 15 amino acids. The V end lost 3 bases, the J end lost 8 bases, and 19 bases lay between the germline ends. From germline, CDR1 is WSHSY and CDR2 SAAADI.